Listed here is a single TCR beta chain. The sample belongs to a study of technical replicates of blood from a handful of donors. Clones were read by immunoSEQ multiplex PCR, and TCRdb kept only the in-frame ones, dropping some. Among around 68,000 clones listed, around 97% were seen once. Germline V gene lookup returns CDR1 MGHRA and CDR2 YSYEKL. V shed 3 bases and J shed 0 bases, with 12 bases lying between them. The length of the CDR3 is 16 residues. The sequenced material came from T cells isolated from PBMCs. The sequence was obtained from a human donor in good health. The chain is built from TRBV4-1 and TRBJ1-3; D might be TRBD1 (6 bases). CDR3 DNA sequence: TGCGCCAGCAGCCAGGTAACAGGGAGCTCTGGAAACACCATATATTTT. It translates to CASSQVTGSSGNTIYF.